This is a list of T cell receptor beta chains from one sample in a study of T cell responses to AZD1222 COVID-19 vaccine. Repertoires were generated with immunoSEQ multiplex PCR, while TCRdb's copy carries only in-frame clones and drops some. The table includes more than 75,000 clones, around 93% detected once. Sequencing was performed on peripheral blood, taken 28 days after the second AZD1222 dose. The receptors derive from an adult who received the AZD1222 COVID-19 vaccine. The CDR3 runs from the conserved cysteine through the conserved F or W. The D gene is left open where the match is weak. The size entry is marked missing in some rows and otherwise reads once, few, many or a size class.

.	TRBV7-8	.	TRBJ2-7	CASSLGRNIYEQYF	TGTGCCAGCAGCTTAGGACGGAATATCTACGAGCAGTACTTC
.	TRBV11-3	.	TRBJ2-1	CASSQGSGFEQFF	TGTGCCAGCAGCCAGGGGTCCGGGTTTGAGCAGTTCTTC
once	TRBV5-4	.	TRBJ1-1	CASSREPNTEAFF	TGTGCCAGCAGCCGGGAACCGAACACTGAAGCTTTCTTT
.	TRBV27	.	TRBJ1-1	CASIGYTEAFF	TGTGCCAGCATAGGATATACTGAAGCTTTCTTT
.	TRBV5-4	TRBD2	TRBJ2-2	CASSFSSGRSGELFF	TGTGCCAGCAGCTTTTCTAGCGGGAGATCCGGGGAGCTGTTTTTT
.	TRBV5-1	.	TRBJ1-2	CASSLESYGYTF	TGCGCCAGCAGCTTGGAAAGCTATGGCTACACCTTC
.	TRBV10-1	TRBD1	TRBJ2-2	CASTLPAGGFGELFF	TGCGCCAGCACCCTTCCCGCAGGGGGCTTCGGGGAGCTGTTTTTT
.	TRBV12-3/TRBV12-4	.	TRBJ1-1	CASRTQGGWAFF	TGTGCCAGCAGAACGCAGGGAGGTTGGGCTTTCTTT
.	TRBV27	TRBD1	TRBJ2-3	CASSFLGTGGTDTQYF	TGTGCCAGCAGTTTTCTGGGGACAGGGGGTACAGATACGCAGTATTTT
.	TRBV19	TRBD2	TRBJ2-1	CASRELAGARTNEQFF	TGTGCCAGTAGGGAGTTAGCGGGAGCTAGGACAAATGAGCAGTTCTTC
.	TRBV5-1	.	TRBJ1-5	CASSERPGSPQHF	TGCGCCAGCAGCGAGAGGCCTGGTAGTCCCCAGCATTTT
.	TRBV5-3	.	TRBJ2-1	CARYWRNEQFF	TGTGCCAGATATTGGAGGAATGAGCAGTTCTTC
once	TRBV19	.	TRBJ2-7	CASSITANSYEQYF	TGTGCCAGTAGTATTACAGCGAACTCCTACGAGCAGTACTTC
.	TRBV28	TRBD2	TRBJ2-3	CASSGGLAGGSPLTDTQYF	TGTGCCAGCAGCGGAGGACTAGCGGGAGGTTCCCCACTCACAGATACGCAGTATTTT
.	TRBV18	TRBD1	TRBJ1-1	CASSPQGQIDTEAFF	TGTGCCAGCTCACCACAGGGACAGATAGACACTGAAGCTTTCTTT
.	TRBV3-1/TRBV3-2	.	TRBJ2-7	CASSQGTTSSPYEQYF	TGTGCCAGCAGCCAAGGGACTACTAGCTCACCCTACGAGCAGTACTTC
.	TRBV18	.	TRBJ1-3	CASSPWDGHSGNTIYF	TGTGCCAGCTCACCGTGGGACGGCCACTCTGGAAACACCATATATTTT
once	TRBV11-2	.	TRBJ2-1	CASSLWTVNEQFF	TGTGCCAGCAGCTTATGGACGGTCAATGAGCAGTTCTTC
.	TRBV6-4	TRBD2	TRBJ2-3	CASSGTSGGGTQYF	TGTGCCAGCAGTGGGACTAGCGGCGGGGGTACGCAGTATTTT
.	TRBV18	.	TRBJ2-1	CASSPRGAGYNEQFF	TGTGCCAGCTCACCAAGAGGGGCTGGGTACAATGAGCAGTTCTTC
once	TRBV7-2	.	TRBJ2-1	CASRAGSYNEQFF	TGTGCCAGCAGGGCGGGTTCCTACAATGAGCAGTTCTTC
.	TRBV5-1	.	TRBJ1-1	CASSLTGTVMNTEAFF	TGCGCCAGCAGCTTAACAGGGACTGTTATGAACACTGAAGCTTTCTTT
.	TRBV6-5	.	TRBJ1-4	CASNTGATNEKLFF	TGTGCCAGCAATACAGGTGCAACTAATGAAAAACTGTTTTTT
.	TRBV7-7	.	TRBJ2-2	CASSFLTNTGELFF	TGTGCTAGCAGCTTTCTGACGAACACCGGGGAGCTGTTTTTT
.	TRBV19	TRBD2	TRBJ2-7	CASTARVLAGGGFYEQYF	TGTGCCAGTACCGCTCGGGTGCTAGCGGGAGGGGGCTTCTACGAGCAGTACTTC
.	TRBV28	.	TRBJ1-2	CASRDSKVYGYTF	TGTGCCAGCAGGGACAGCAAAGTTTATGGCTACACCTTC
.	TRBV18	TRBD2	TRBJ2-1	CASSPAVGLAGEGTYNEQFF	TGTGCCAGCTCACCAGCGGTCGGTTTAGCGGGAGAGGGTACCTACAATGAGCAGTTCTTC
.	TRBV4-2	TRBD1	TRBJ1-2	CASSQDSGQVRGYTF	TGTGCCAGCAGCCAAGATTCCGGACAGGTGCGTGGCTACACCTTC
.	TRBV5-4	TRBD1	TRBJ1-2	CASSFGDRDNYGYTF	TGTGCCAGCAGCTTTGGGGACAGAGATAACTATGGCTACACCTTC
.	TRBV29-1	TRBD2	TRBJ2-7	CSVVGETSGSYEQYF	TGCAGCGTTGTGGGCGAAACTAGCGGGTCCTACGAGCAGTACTTC
.	TRBV6-1	.	TRBJ1-1	CASSEQWQGGWAFF	TGTGCCAGCAGTGAACAGTGGCAGGGTGGTTGGGCTTTCTTT
once	TRBV27	.	TRBJ2-2	CASSPWGRSSNTGELFF	TGTGCCAGCAGCCCCTGGGGACGCAGCTCGAACACCGGGGAGCTGTTTTTT
.	TRBV11-2	.	TRBJ1-4	CASSLDPGVSKLFF	TGTGCCAGCAGCTTAGATCCAGGGGTATCAAAACTGTTTTTT
.	TRBV18	.	TRBJ2-1	CASSPDSHNEQFF	TGTGCCAGCTCGCCGGACAGCCACAATGAGCAGTTCTTC
few	TRBV18	.	TRBJ2-3	CASSPDGSTDTQYF	TGTGCCAGCTCACCAGACGGGAGCACAGATACGCAGTATTTT